The present T cell receptor beta chain was sequenced within a study of blood T cell repertoires in COVID-19. Produced via immunoSEQ multiplex PCR; TCRdb's table is partial and in-frame only. The table has about 320,000 clones, approximately 90% seen once; the top ten hold 3% to 5%. This CDR3 contains 21 residues. V dropped 0 bases and J dropped 0 bases, with 21 bases sitting between them. Per the germline V gene, CDR1 is ENHRY and CDR2 is SYGVKD. This clone was detected only once. The V call is TRBV10-3, the J call TRBJ1-6, with a tentative D call TRBD1 (6 bases). Material: PBMCs or T cells enriched from blood (not recorded which). This sequence originates from a woman in her twenties or thirties who had been exposed to COVID-19. The CDR3: CAISESIGAGVVSSYNSPLHF. CDR3 DNA sequence: TGTGCCATCAGTGAGTCGATTGGGGCAGGGGTCGTCAGCTCCTATAATTCACCCCTCCACTTT.